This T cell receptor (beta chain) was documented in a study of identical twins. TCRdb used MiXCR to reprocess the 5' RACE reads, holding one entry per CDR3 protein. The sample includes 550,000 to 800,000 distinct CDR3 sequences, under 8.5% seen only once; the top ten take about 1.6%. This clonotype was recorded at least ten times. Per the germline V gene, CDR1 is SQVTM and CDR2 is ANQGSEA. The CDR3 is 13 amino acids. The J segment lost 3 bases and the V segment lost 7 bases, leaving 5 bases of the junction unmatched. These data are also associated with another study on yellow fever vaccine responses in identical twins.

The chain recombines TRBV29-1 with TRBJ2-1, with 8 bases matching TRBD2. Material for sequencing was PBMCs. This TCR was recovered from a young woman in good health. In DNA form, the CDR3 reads TGCAGCGCCGCGGGACTAGGCTACAATGAGCAGTTCTTC. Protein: CSAAGLGYNEQFF.